Detailed here is one TCR beta chain. This clonotype was recorded many times. Its antigen is currently not known. No base quality values were provided; no much bigger clone lies one nucleotide off. Counted from cysteine to phenylalanine, this CDR3 has 13 amino acids. The only DNA kept is the CDR3, 39 bases in frame from the first base. CDR1 and CDR2, per the germline V gene, are MNHEY and SVGEGT. The germline ends are 11 bases apart after V is trimmed by 6 bases and J by 6 bases. The entry originates in a study of T cells after yellow fever vaccination (dated by TCRdb to 2018 to 2020). With regard to the full study: The SMART-Seq v4 Ultra Low Input RNA kit was used to prepare libraries from fractions with low cell numbers. The cohort comprised two healthy male donors, one aged 18 to 29 and one aged 30 to 39 years. Blood samples were taken at several timepoints before and after primary and secondary immunization, and bulk PBMC replicates and cell subsets were isolated. Bulk TCR alpha and beta repertoires were sequenced longitudinally to track T-cell clones before and after primary and booster YFV17D yellow fever vaccination.

Paper-wide results and their limitations: The study included only a couple of donors, which limits how far the findings can be generalized. A small fraction of clonotypes appeared in both the CD4 and CD8 compartments, likely as a result of convergent recombination. Most clones expanded after primary vaccination (around 96% of CD4 and 80% to 90% of CD8) were re-detected after the booster, suggesting that broad memory maintenance occurred. Compared with the primary T-cell response, the secondary T-cell response was faster but weaker, reaching its peak on day 5 rather than on day 15. FACS-sorted repertoires could contain abundant contaminating clonotypes from the bulk population, so computational filtering was required.

Reading the label with the study, this specimen's treatment or condition is: live attenuated yellow fever vaccine strain. A standard Ficoll-Paque protocol was used to isolate PBMCs from peripheral blood. Dynabeads CD4 and CD8 positive selection kits were used to isolate CD4 and CD8 T-cell fractions. TriZol was used to extract RNA from bulk PBMCs, CD4 and CD8 fractions, and dextramer-positive and dextramer-negative fractions. Synthesis of TCR cDNA relied on 5'RACE template switching, a step that introduced a universal primer site along with unique molecular identifiers. Priming for cDNA synthesis came from both the TCR alpha and TCR beta constant segments. Libraries were amplified in two PCR steps, with sample barcodes and sequencing adapters added in the second step. Sequencing of the libraries was done on either Illumina HiSeq 2500 (2x100 bp) or NovaSeq (2x150 bp). In the paper's pipeline: Reads were demultiplexed and collapsed into UMI consensus sequences with MIGEC, and V(D)J alignment was performed with MiXCR. Vaccine-responding clonotypes were defined with edgeR using replicate PBMC samples, requiring FDR below 0.01 and a log2 fold change above 5 up to day 15. Bulk clonotypes were assigned CD4 or CD8 identity according to which sequenced CD4 or CD8 repertoire held them at higher abundance. Starting from the raw public reads, TCRdb applied fastp trimming at Q25, assembled clones with MiXCR and retained in-frame beta chains. One record per CDR3 amino acid sequence lists the most common genes and DNA. What appears here as the V and J calls and clone size reflects TCRdb's work, not the paper's. Recorded for this sample are tens of thousands of distinct CDR3 sequences; 7% to 9% of them occurred a single time. The top ten clones comprise less than 35% of the sample.

Recombination connected TRBV6-2 or TRBV6-3 to TRBJ2-2, with the D gene not confidently named. This clonotype was obtained from a young man who received the YFV17D yellow fever vaccine. The sample here was CD8+ T cells sorted from PBMCs, taken roughly 15 days after the first yellow fever vaccination. The CDR3 sequence is CASSPPASGELFF. The sequence in DNA is TGTGCCAGCAGCCCCCCTGCGTCCGGGGAGCTGTTTTTT.